The entry below describes one T cell receptor (beta chain). Its matching antigen is unknown. These data originate in a study of OX40 agonist ivuxolimab in advanced cancers. Study at large: Patients received intravenous ivuxolimab every 2 weeks at 0.01 to 10 mg/kg. Allowance was made for prior anti-PD-1, anti-PD-L1 or anti-CTLA-4 therapy, and roughly 40% had some. Two patients with cutaneous melanoma and one with hepatocellular carcinoma, three in total, showed partial responses.

Study-wide results and caveats: The 0.1-3.0 mg/kg partial responders had among the lowest clonal expansion.

The germline V gene has CDR1 MNHEY and CDR2 SMNVEV (reference sequence). V was cut by 7 bases and J by 4 bases, with 15 bases left in between. The length of the CDR3 is 14 residues. TCRdb's table, derived via immunoSEQ multiplex PCR, lists solely in-frame clones and lacks some. The sample contains tens of thousands of clones, about 86% of which appear only once. The chain carries TRBV27 and TRBJ2-3, with a tentative D call TRBD2 (6 bases). The clonotype comes from an adult with an advanced solid tumor such as melanoma, head and neck, liver or kidney cancer. The sample here was CD4+ or CD8+ T cells sorted from blood, taken in a trial of the OX40 agonist ivuxolimab. The CDR3: CASNSAGIPDTQYF. The CDR3 region has the DNA TGTGCCAGCAACTCGGCGGGAATCCCAGATACGCAGTATTTT.